This T cell receptor (beta chain) was profiled in a study of T cells in pancreatic ductal adenocarcinoma. The CDR3 is 15 residues long. V was clipped by 6 bases and J by 0 bases; unmatched bases: 4. Germline loops: CDR1 MNHNY, CDR2 SVGAGI (reference sequence). Sequencing used immunoSEQ multiplex PCR; TCRdb keeps in-frame clones, though not all of them. The sample lists fewer than 20,000 clones; around 90% were seen once. Of note for this clone: Its matching antigen is unknown.

Selected pancreatic ductal adenocarcinoma patients had undergone surgery without neoadjuvant therapy. Study conclusions and caveats: Tumor-versus-blood clonality comparisons may be biased toward lower tumor diversity. Blood had more productive templates and roughly 8-fold more unique clonotypes than tumor. Tumor and blood clonality did not differ significantly, about 0.11 versus 0.072.

The receptor was isolated from a human donor with pancreatic ductal adenocarcinoma. The genes are TRBV6-6 and TRBJ2-1, with 8 nucleotides matching TRBD2. What was sequenced was PBMCs. CDR3 loop: CASSPGGVSYNEQFF. The CDR3 nucleotides read TGTGCCAGCAGCCCCGGGGGGGTCTCCTACAATGAGCAGTTCTTC.